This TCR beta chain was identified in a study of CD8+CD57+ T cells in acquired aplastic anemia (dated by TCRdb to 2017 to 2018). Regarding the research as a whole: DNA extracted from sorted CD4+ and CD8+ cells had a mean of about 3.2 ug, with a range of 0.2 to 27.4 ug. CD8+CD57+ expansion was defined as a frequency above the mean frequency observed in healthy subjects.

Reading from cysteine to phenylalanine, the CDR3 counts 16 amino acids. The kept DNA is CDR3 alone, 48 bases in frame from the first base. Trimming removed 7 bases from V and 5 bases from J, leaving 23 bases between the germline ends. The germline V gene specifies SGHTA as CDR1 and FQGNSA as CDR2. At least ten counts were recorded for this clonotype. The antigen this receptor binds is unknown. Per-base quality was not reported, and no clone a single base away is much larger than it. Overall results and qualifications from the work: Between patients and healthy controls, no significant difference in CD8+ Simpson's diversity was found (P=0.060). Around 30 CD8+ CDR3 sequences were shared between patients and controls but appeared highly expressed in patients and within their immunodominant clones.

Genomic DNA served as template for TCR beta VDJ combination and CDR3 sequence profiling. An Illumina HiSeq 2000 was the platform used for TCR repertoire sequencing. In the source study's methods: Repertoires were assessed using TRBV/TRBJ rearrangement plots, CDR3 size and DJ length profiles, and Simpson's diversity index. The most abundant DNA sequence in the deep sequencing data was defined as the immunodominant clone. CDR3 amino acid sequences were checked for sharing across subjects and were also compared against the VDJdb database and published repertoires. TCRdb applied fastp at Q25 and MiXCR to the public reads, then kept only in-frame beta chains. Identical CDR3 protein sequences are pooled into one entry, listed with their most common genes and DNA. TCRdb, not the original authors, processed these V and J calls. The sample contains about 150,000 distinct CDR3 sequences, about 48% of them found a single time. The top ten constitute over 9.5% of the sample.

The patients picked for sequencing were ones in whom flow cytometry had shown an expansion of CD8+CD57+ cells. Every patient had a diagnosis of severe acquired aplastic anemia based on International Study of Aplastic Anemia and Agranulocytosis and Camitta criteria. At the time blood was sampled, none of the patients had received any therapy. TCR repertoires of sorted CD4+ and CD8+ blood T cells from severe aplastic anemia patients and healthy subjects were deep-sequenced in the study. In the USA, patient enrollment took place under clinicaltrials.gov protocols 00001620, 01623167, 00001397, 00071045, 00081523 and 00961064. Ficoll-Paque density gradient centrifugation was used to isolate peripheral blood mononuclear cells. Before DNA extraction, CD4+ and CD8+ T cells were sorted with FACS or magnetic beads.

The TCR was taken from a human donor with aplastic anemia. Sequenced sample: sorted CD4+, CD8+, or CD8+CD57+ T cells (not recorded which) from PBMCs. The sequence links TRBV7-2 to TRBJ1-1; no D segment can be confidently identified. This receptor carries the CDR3 CASTPPEGQERTEAFF. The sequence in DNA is TGTGCCAGCACCCCCCCCGAAGGGCAGGAAAGGACTGAAGCTTTCTTT.